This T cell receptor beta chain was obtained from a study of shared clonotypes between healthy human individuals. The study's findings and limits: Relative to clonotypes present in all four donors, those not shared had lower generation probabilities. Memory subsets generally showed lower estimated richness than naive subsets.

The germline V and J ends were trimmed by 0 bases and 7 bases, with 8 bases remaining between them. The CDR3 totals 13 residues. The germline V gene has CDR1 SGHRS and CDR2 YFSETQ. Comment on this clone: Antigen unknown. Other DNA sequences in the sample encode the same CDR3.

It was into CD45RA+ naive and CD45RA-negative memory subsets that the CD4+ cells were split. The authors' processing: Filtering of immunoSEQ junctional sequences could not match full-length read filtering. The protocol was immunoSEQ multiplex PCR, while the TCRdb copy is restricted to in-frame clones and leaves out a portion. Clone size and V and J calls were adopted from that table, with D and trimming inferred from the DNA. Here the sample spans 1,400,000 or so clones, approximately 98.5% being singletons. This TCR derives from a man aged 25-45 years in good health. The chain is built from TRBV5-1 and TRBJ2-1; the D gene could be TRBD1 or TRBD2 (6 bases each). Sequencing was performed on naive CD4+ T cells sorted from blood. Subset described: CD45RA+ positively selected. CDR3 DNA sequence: TGCGCCAGCAGCTTGGTAGGGGGGAATGAGCAGTTCTTC. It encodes CASSLVGGNEQFF. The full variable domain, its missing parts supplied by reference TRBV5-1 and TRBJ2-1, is KAGVTQTPRYLIKTRGQQVTLSCSPISGHRSVSWYQQTPGQGLQFLFEYFSETQRNKGNFPGRFSGRQFSNSRSEMNVSTLELGDSALYLCASSLVGGNEQFFGPGTRLTVL.